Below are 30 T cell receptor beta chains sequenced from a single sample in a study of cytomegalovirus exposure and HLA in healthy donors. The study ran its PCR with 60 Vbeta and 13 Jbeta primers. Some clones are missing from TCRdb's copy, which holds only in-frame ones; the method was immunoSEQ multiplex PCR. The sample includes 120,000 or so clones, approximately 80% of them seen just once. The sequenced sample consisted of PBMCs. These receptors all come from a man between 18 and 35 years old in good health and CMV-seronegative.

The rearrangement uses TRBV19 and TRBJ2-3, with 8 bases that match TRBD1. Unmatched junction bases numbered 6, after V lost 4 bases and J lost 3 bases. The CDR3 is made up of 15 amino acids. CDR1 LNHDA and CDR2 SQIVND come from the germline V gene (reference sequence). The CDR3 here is CASSTRTGWTDTQYF. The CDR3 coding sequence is TGTGCCAGTAGTACCCGGACAGGGTGGACAGATACGCAGTATTTT. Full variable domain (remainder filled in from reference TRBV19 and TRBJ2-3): DGGITQSPKYLFRKEGQNVTLSCEQNLNHDAMYWYRQDPGQGLRLIYYSQIVNDFQKGDIAEGYSVSREKKESFPLTVTSAQKNPTAFYLCASSTRTGWTDTQYFGPGTRLTVL.

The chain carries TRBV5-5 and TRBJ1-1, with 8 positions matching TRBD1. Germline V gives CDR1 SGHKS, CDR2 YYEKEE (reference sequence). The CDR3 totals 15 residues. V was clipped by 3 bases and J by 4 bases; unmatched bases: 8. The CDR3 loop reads CASSSYLQGGTEAFF. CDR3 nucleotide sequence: TGTGCCAGCAGCTCCTACTTACAGGGGGGCACTGAAGCTTTCTTT. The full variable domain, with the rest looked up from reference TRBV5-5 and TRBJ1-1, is DAGVTQSPTHLIKTRGQQVTLRCSPISGHKSVSWYQQVLGQGPQFIFQYYEKEERGRGNFPDRFSARQFPNYSSELNVNALLLGDSALYLCASSSYLQGGTEAFFGQGTRLTVV.

The CDR3 sequence is CASSPYLDLAKNIQYF. The CDR3 region has the DNA TGTGCCAGCAGCCCCTACCTAGATTTAGCCAAAAACATTCAGTACTTC. The chain is built from TRBV7-9 and TRBJ2-4; no clear D gene. The CDR3 is 16 amino acids. The germline CDR1 and CDR2 sequences are SEHNR and FQNEAQ (reference sequence). Deletions cut 5 bases from V and 0 bases from J, with 14 bases between.

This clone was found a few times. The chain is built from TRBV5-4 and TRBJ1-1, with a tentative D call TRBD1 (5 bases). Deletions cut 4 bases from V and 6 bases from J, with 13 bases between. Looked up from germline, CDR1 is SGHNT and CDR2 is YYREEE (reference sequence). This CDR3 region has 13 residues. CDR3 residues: CASSRPPTAEAFF. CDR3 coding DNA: TGTGCCAGCAGCCGTCCGCCGACAGCTGAAGCTTTCTTT.

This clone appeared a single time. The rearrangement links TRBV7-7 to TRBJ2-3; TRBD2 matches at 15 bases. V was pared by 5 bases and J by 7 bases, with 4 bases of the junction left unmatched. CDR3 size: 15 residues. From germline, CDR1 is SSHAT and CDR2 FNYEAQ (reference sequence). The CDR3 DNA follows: TGTGCCAGCAGCCGGGGACTAGCGGGGGGAAATACGCAGTATTTT. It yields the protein CASSRGLAGGNTQYF.

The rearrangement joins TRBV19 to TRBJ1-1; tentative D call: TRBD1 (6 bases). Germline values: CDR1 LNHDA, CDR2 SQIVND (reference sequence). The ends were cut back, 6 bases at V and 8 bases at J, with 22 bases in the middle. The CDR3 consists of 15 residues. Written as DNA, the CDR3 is TGTGCCAGTAGCCCTCAACCGACAGGCAAAAAAGAAGCTTTCTTT. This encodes CASSPQPTGKKEAFF. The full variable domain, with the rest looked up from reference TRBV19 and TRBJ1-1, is DGGITQSPKYLFRKEGQNVTLSCEQNLNHDAMYWYRQDPGQGLRLIYYSQIVNDFQKGDIAEGYSVSREKKESFPLTVTSAQKNPTAFYLCASSPQPTGKKEAFFGQGTRLTVV.

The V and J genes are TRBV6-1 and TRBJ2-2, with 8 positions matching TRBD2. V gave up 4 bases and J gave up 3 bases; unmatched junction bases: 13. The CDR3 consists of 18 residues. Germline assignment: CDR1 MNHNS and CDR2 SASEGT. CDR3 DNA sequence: TGTGCCAGCAGTGTTAGCGGGGTCTCTATACAATACACCGGGGAGCTGTTTTTT. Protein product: CASSVSGVSIQYTGELFF.

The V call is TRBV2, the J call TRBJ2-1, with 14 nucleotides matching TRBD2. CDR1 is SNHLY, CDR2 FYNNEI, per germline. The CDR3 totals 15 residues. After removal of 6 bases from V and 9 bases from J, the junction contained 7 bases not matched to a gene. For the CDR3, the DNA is TGTGCCAGCAGACAGGGACTAGCGGGGGTTCTTGAGCAGTTCTTC. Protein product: CASRQGLAGVLEQFF.

The CDR3 loop reads CASSQDPLAGGNTDTQYF. The CDR3 DNA sequence: TGCGCCAGCAGCCAAGACCCTTTAGCGGGGGGAAACACAGATACGCAGTATTTT. The J gene is TRBJ2-3, the V gene TRBV4-3, with 10 bases identical to TRBD2. The CDR3 has 18 residues. Germline V lookup: CDR1 LGHNA, CDR2 YSLEER. The J segment lost 2 bases and the V segment lost 0 bases, leaving 8 bases of the junction unmatched.

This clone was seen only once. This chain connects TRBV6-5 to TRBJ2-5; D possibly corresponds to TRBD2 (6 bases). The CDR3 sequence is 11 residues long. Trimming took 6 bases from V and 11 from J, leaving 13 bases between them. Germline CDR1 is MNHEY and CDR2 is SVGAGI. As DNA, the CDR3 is TGTGCCAGCAGCTCCCTACGGGAGCAGTACTTC. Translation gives CASSSLREQYF.

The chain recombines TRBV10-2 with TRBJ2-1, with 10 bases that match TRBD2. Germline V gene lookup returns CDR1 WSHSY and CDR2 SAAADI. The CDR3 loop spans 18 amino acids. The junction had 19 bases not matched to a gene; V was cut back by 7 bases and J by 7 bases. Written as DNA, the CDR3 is TGCGCCAGCACTCGGCAAGCTAGCGGGGGCTTCGGTAGGAATGAGCAGTTCTTC. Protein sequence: CASTRQASGGFGRNEQFF.

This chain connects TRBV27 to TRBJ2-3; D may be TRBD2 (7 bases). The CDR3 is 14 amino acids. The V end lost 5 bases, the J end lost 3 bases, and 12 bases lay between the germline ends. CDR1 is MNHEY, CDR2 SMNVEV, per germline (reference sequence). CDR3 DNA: TGTGCCAGCAGTACCCGGGGGGCTACAGATACGCAGTATTTT. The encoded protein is CASSTRGATDTQYF.

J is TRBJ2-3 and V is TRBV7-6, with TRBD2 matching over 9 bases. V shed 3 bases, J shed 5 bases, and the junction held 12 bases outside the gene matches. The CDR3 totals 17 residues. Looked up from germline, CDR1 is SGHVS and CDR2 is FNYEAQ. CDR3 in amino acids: CASSFFWRGGDGDTQYF. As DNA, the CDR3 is TGTGCCAGCAGCTTTTTTTGGCGGGGGGGTGACGGAGATACGCAGTATTTT. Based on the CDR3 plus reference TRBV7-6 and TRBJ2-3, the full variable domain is GAGVSQSPRYKVTKRGQDVALRCDPISGHVSLYWYRQALGQGPEFLTYFNYEAQQDKSGLPNDRFSAERPEGSISTLTIQRTEQRDSAMYRCASSFFWRGGDGDTQYFGPGTRLTVL.

The CDR3 nucleotides read TGCGCCAGCAGTGATACAAGGGGGCCCTTGATTGGCTACACCTTC. Protein sequence: CASSDTRGPLIGYTF. The chain links TRBV10-2 to TRBJ1-2, with 7 bases lining up with TRBD1. V dropped 3 bases and J dropped 7; count of bases not matched to a gene: 11. The germline V gene encodes CDR1 WSHSY and CDR2 SAAADI. The CDR3 totals 15 residues.

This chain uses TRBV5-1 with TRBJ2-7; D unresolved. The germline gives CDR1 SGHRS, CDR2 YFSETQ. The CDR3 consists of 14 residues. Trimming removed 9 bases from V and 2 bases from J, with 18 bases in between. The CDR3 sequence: CATSTGDVPYEQYF. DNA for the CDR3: TGCGCCACCAGTACCGGAGACGTTCCCTACGAGCAGTACTTC.

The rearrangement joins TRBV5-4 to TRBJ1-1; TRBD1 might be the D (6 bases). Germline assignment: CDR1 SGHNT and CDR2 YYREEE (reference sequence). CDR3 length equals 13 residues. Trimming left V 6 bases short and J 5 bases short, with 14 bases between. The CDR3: CASMLQGGTEAFF. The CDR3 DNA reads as TGTGCCAGCATGTTACAGGGAGGGACTGAAGCTTTCTTT.

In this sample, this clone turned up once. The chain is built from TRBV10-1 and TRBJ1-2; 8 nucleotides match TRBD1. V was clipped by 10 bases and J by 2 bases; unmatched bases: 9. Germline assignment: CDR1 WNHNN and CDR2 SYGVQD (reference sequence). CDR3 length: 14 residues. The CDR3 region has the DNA TGCGCCAACTATCAGGGGGCATCAAACTATGGCTACACCTTC. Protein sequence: CANYQGASNYGYTF.

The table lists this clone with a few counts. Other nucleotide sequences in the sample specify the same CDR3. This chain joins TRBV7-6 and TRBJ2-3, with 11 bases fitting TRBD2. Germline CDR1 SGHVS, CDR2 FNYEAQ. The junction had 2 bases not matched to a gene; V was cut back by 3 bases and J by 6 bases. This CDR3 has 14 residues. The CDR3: CASSFSGGADTQYF. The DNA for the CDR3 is TGTGCCAGCAGCTTTAGCGGGGGGGCCGATACGCAGTATTTT.

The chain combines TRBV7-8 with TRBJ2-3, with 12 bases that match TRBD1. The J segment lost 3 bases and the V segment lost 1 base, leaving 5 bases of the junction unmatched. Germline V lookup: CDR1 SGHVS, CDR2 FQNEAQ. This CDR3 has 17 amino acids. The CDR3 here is CASSLEPGQGATDTQYF. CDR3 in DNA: TGTGCCAGCAGCTTAGAACCGGGACAGGGGGCGACAGATACGCAGTATTTT.

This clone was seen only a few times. In DNA form, the CDR3 reads TGTGCCAGCAGCCGCGGGTCCGATGGCTACACCTTC. Translation gives CASSRGSDGYTF. This chain connects TRBV7-8 to TRBJ1-2; no clear D. The length of the CDR3 is 12 residues. Germline V gene sequence: CDR1 SGHVS, CDR2 FQNEAQ. The V end lost 5 bases, the J end lost 6 bases, and 10 bases lay between the germline ends. Looking up the rest from reference TRBV7-8 and TRBJ1-2 gives the full variable domain: GAGVSQSPRYKVAKRGQDVALRCDPISGHVSLFWYQQALGQGPEFLTYFQNEAQLDKSGLPSDRFFAERPEGSVSTLKIQRTQQEDSAVYLCASSRGSDGYTFGSGTRLTVV.

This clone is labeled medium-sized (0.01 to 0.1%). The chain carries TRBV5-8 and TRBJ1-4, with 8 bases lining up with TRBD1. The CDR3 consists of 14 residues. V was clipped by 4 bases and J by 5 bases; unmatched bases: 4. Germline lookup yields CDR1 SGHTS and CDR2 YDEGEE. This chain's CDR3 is CASSHGTGNEKLFF. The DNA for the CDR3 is TGTGCCAGCAGCCACGGGACAGGAAATGAAAAACTGTTTTTT.

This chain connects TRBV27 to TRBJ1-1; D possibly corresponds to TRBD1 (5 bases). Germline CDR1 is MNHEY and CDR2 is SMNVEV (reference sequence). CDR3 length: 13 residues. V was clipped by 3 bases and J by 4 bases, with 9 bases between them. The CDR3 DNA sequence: TGTGCCAGCAGTTTGTCGACAGTCACTGAAGCTTTCTTT. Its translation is CASSLSTVTEAFF.

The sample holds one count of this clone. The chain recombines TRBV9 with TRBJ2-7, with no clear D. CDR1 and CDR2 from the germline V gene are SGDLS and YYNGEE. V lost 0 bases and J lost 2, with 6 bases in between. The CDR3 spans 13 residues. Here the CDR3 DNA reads TGTGCCAGCAGCGTAGGAGCGCCCTACGAGCAGTACTTC. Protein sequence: CASSVGAPYEQYF. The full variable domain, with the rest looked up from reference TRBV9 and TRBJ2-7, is DSGVTQTPKHLITATGQRVTLRCSPRSGDLSVYWYQQSLDQGLQFLIQYYNGEERAKGNILERFSAQQFPDLHSELNLSSLELGDSALYFCASSVGAPYEQYFGPGTRLTVT.

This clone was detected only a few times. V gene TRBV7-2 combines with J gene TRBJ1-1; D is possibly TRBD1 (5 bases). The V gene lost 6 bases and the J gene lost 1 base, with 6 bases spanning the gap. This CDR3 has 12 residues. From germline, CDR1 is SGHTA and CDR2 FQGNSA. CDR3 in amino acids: CASRGQNTEAFF. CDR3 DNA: TGTGCCAGCAGGGGGCAGAACACTGAAGCTTTCTTT.

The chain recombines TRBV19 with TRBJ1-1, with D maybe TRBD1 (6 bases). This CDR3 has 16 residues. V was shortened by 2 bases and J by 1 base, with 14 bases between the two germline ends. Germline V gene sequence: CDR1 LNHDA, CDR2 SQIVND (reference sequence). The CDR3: CASSIRGAGANTEAFF. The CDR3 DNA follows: TGTGCCAGTAGTATAAGGGGTGCAGGGGCGAACACTGAAGCTTTCTTT.

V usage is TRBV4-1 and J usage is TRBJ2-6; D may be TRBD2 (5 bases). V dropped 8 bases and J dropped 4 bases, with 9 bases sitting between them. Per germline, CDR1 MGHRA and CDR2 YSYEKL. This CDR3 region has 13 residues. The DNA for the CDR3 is TGCGCCAGCGGACCGGGGGGGGCCAACGTCCTGACTTTC. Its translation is CASGPGGANVLTF.

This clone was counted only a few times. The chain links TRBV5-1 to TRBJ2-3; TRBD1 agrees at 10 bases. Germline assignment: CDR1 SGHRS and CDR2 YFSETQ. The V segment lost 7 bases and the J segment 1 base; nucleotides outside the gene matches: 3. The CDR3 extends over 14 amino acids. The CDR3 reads CASFDRGRTDTQYF. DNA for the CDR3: TGCGCCAGCTTCGACAGGGGGCGCACAGATACGCAGTATTTT.

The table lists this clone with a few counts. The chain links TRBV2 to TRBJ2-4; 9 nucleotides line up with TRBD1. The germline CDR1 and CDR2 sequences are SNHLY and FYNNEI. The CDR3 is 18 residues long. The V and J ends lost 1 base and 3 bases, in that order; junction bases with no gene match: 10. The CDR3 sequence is CASSEERPDRGVKNIQYF. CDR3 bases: TGTGCCAGCAGTGAAGAGAGGCCCGACAGGGGGGTCAAAAACATTCAGTACTTC. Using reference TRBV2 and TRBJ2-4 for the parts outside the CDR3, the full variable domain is EPEVTQTPSHQVTQMGQEVILRCVPISNHLYFYWYRQILGQKVEFLVSFYNNEISEKSEIFDDQFSVERPDGSNFTLKIRSTKLEDSAMYFCASSEERPDRGVKNIQYFGAGTRLSVL.

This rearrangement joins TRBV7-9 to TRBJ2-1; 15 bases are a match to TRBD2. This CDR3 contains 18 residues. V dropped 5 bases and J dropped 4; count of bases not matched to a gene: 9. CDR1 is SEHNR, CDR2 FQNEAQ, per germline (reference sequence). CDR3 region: CASSPPGLAGGPYNEQFF. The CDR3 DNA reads TGTGCCAGCAGCCCGCCGGGACTAGCGGGGGGACCTTACAATGAGCAGTTCTTC.

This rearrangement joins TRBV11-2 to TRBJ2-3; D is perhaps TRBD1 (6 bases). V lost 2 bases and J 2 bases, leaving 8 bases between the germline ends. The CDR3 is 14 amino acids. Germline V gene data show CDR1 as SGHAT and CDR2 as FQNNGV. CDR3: CASSLNRVTDTQYF. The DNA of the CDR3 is TGTGCCAGCAGCTTAAACAGGGTCACAGATACGCAGTATTTT.